A selection of T cell receptor beta chains follows, all from one sample in a study of siplizumab effects on memory and regulatory T cells. Here immunoSEQ multiplex PCR was the method, and the copy in TCRdb shows in-frame clones only, minus some. The sample lists about 87,000 clones, roughly 90% seen once, with approximately 1.4% in the top ten. Sequencing was carried out using Tregs sorted from blood. Receptors originate from a human donor in good health. CDR3s include the opening cysteine and the closing phenylalanine or tryptophan. The order of the fields is J gene, D gene, V gene, clone size, CDR3 DNA, CDR3 protein. D genes are given only for firm matches. The listing skips clone size in some rows; elsewhere it reads once, few, many or a size class.

TRBJ1-6 TRBD1 TRBV28 NA TGTGCCAGCAGACTTACAGGGGCCGTCTCACCCCTCCACTTT CASRLTGAVSPLHF
TRBJ2-7 TRBD1 TRBV7-9 once TGTGCCAGCAGCCCGACAGGGGATCGCGAGCAGTACTTC CASSPTGDREQYF
TRBJ1-6 TRBD1 TRBV19 NA TGTGCCAGTAGTCTACGGACAGGGACAAATTCACCCCTCCACTTT CASSLRTGTNSPLHF
TRBJ2-3 NA TRBV5-1 NA TGCGCCAGCAGCAAGCTAGCAACAGATACGCAGTATTTT CASSKLATDTQYF
TRBJ2-7 NA TRBV7-3 NA TGTGCCAGCAGCCCGACCAGGACATCCTACGAGCAGTACTTC CASSPTRTSYEQYF
TRBJ1-5 TRBD1 TRBV19 NA TGTGCCAGTTGGCCTAGTGGACAGGGCAATCAGCCCCAGCATTTT CASWPSGQGNQPQHF
TRBJ1-2 NA TRBV10-3 NA TGTGCCACCGGTCGGAGCAGGAGGGACTATGGCTACACCTTC CATGRSRRDYGYTF
TRBJ1-2 TRBD1 TRBV9 once TGTGCCAGCAGCCCCAGGACAGGGGTCATTTGGAACTATGGCTACACCTTC CASSPRTGVIWNYGYTF
TRBJ2-5 NA TRBV4-1 NA TGCGCCAGCAGCCAAGATTTAGGGGGGTGGGAGACCCAGTACTTC CASSQDLGGWETQYF
TRBJ1-4 NA TRBV25-1 NA TGTGCCAGCGGTGCAGGGCGGCCTAATGAAAAACTGTTTTTT CASGAGRPNEKLFF
TRBJ1-1 NA TRBV7-2 few TGTGCCAGCAGCTTGACCTCAGACACTGAAGCTTTCTTT CASSLTSDTEAFF
TRBJ1-2 TRBD1 TRBV7-9 NA TGTGCCAGCAGCTTAGCGGGACAGGGGTTCTATGGCTACACCTTC CASSLAGQGFYGYTF
TRBJ1-2 NA TRBV18 once TGTGCCAGCTCACACAGGGACATCAGAAACTATGGCTACACCTTC CASSHRDIRNYGYTF
TRBJ2-1 TRBD2 TRBV5-1 once TGCGCCAGCAGTGGCGGCGGGGGGGCTTATGAGCAGTTCTTC CASSGGGGAYEQFF
TRBJ1-2 NA TRBV5-6 NA TGTGCCAGCAGCCCTAGCGGGGCAGGTAAAAACTATGGCTACACCTTC CASSPSGAGKNYGYTF
TRBJ1-4 TRBD1 TRBV5-4 once TGTGCCAGCAGCCACTATACGGGACAGTACGAAAAACTGTTTTTT CASSHYTGQYEKLFF
TRBJ1-3 NA TRBV29-1 NA TGCAGCGTGGCCCTCTCTGGAAACACCATATATTTT CSVALSGNTIYF
TRBJ2-5 NA TRBV21-1 NA TGTGCCAGCAGCAAACCCCGCATTTACAGACCCGTGGGATCCAAGCCAGGGACCCAGTACTTC CASSKPRIYRPVGSKPGTQYF
TRBJ2-7 NA TRBV11-2 NA TGTGCCAGCAGCTTAAGACAGACCAACTACGAGCAGTACTTC CASSLRQTNYEQYF
TRBJ2-2 TRBD1 TRBV29-1 NA TGCAGCGTTGCGAGGACAGGAATCGGGGAGCTGTTTTTT CSVARTGIGELFF
TRBJ2-1 TRBD1 TRBV5-1 NA TGCGCCAGCAGCTTGGCTTGGACAGGGTTGAATGAGCAGTTCTTC CASSLAWTGLNEQFF
TRBJ1-2 TRBD1 TRBV19 once TGTGCCAGTAGTATCCCGTCAATCCAGGGGGGTGGCTACACCTTC CASSIPSIQGGGYTF